This T cell receptor (beta chain) is drawn from a study of blood T cells in healthy people across ages. Study summary: Template-switching capture recovered about one barcoded beta molecule per two T cells.

Turning to this clonotype: Its antigen is as yet unknown.

CDR3 length: 14 amino acids. Looked up from germline, CDR1 is SGHAT and CDR2 is FQNNGV. V gave up 5 bases and J gave up 3 bases, with 13 bases separating them. Through a sample-barcoded 5' primer and a J-beta primer mix, a second PCR was run for roughly 7 to 11 cycles. Every sample gave at least 2.5 million paired-end reads containing CDR3. TCRdb recomputed calls from the 5' RACE reads with MiXCR, one row per CDR3 protein. The sample has 700,000 to 850,000 distinct CDR3 sequences, under 40% seen once. General study points: Those diversity estimates obtained from one million T cells were thought to be underestimates.

This sequence joins TRBV11-2 and TRBJ1-2; D is perhaps TRBD1 (5 bases). The sample comprised blood. This clonotype originated in a man aged 18 to 30 in good health. The DNA of the CDR3 is TGTGCCAGCAGCGGTGCCGGGGCCTACTATGGCTACACCTTC. It is translated as CASSGAGAYYGYTF.